A selection of T cell receptor beta chains follows, all from one sample in a study of blood T cell repertoires in COVID-19. Profiling relied on immunoSEQ multiplex PCR, and the TCRdb table lists in-frame clones only, not all of them. The sample holds about 87,000 clones, about 85% seen once. The sample comprised peripheral blood. Receptors originate from a woman over 75 with COVID-19, enrolled during active disease. The CDR3 runs from the conserved cysteine through the conserved F or W. The D gene is left open where the match is weak. Only some rows state a clone size, as once, few, many or a class for expanded clones.

V gene	J gene	D gene	clone size	CDR3 protein	CDR3 DNA
TRBV6-5	TRBJ2-1	TRBD2	-	CASSFKRGEGEQFF	TGTGCCAGCAGCTTCAAGCGGGGGGAGGGAGAGCAGTTCTTC
TRBV22-1	TRBJ2-1	-	-	CPGSAPGQLDNEQFF	TGTCCTGGGAGCGCACCCGGACAGCTTGACAATGAGCAGTTCTTC
TRBV29-1	TRBJ1-1	TRBD1	-	CSRNLDRGATEAFF	TGCAGCCGAAATTTGGACAGGGGGGCAACTGAAGCTTTCTTT
TRBV11-2	TRBJ2-3	TRBD2	-	CASSRAGGQVDTQYF	TGTGCCAGCAGTCGAGCGGGGGGCCAGGTAGATACGCAGTATTTT
TRBV19	TRBJ1-5	-	-	CASSIEPGSSNQPQHF	TGTGCCAGTAGTATAGAACCGGGGAGTAGCAATCAGCCCCAGCATTTT
TRBV10-3	TRBJ1-4	TRBD1	-	CAIRGTATNEKLFF	TGTGCCATCAGGGGGACAGCAACGAATGAAAAACTGTTTTTT
TRBV7-2	TRBJ1-2	TRBD1	-	CASSFEGASTF	TGTGCCAGCAGCTTCGAGGGGGCCTCCACCTTC
TRBV6-2/TRBV6-3	TRBJ2-7	-	-	CASSYGSGQRSSYEQYF	TGTGCCAGCAGTTACGGCTCGGGACAACGAAGCTCCTACGAGCAGTACTTC
TRBV6-5	TRBJ2-6	-	-	CASSLSGANVLTF	TGTGCCAGCAGCCTCTCTGGGGCCAACGTCCTGACTTTC
TRBV30	TRBJ1-6	-	-	CAWNGRGGGYNSPLHF	TGTGCCTGGAATGGACGTGGGGGGGGGTATAATTCACCCCTCCACTTT
TRBV19	TRBJ1-4	TRBD1	-	CASSSTGAREKLFF	TGTGCCAGTAGTTCGACAGGGGCAAGGGAAAAACTGTTTTTT
TRBV6-2/TRBV6-3	TRBJ1-2	TRBD1	-	CASSLQGFGYTF	TGTGCCAGCAGCCTACAGGGGTTTGGCTACACCTTC
TRBV30	TRBJ2-7	TRBD1	-	CAWRDRGGSYEQYF	TGTGCCTGGAGAGACAGGGGTGGCTCCTACGAGCAGTACTTC
TRBV5-1	TRBJ1-2	TRBD1	-	CASSEGQGSSNGYTF	TGCGCCAGCAGCGAGGGACAGGGGAGTTCCAATGGCTACACCTTC
TRBV2	TRBJ1-1	-	-	CASSADTLGTEAFF	TGTGCCAGCAGTGCGGACACCCTGGGCACTGAAGCTTTCTTT
TRBV5-4	TRBJ1-1	-	-	CASSWAGNTEAFF	TGTGCCAGCAGCTGGGCAGGGAACACTGAAGCTTTCTTT
TRBV27	TRBJ2-7	-	-	CASSSPHGAHSSYEQYF	TGTGCCAGCAGTTCCCCCCATGGAGCCCATAGCTCCTACGAGCAGTACTTC
TRBV6-5	TRBJ1-2	TRBD1	-	CASTGQGVDYGYTF	TGTGCCAGCACCGGACAGGGCGTGGACTATGGCTACACCTTC
TRBV11-3	TRBJ2-7	TRBD2	-	CASSSGLAATGEQYF	TGTGCCAGCAGCTCGGGACTAGCGGCCACAGGGGAGCAGTACTTC
TRBV19	TRBJ2-4	-	-	CASTPRQRPPNIQYF	TGTGCCAGTACCCCTAGACAGCGCCCCCCAAACATTCAGTACTTC
TRBV6-5	TRBJ1-6	-	-	CASSWTVDSPLHF	TGTGCCAGCAGTTGGACAGTCGATTCACCCCTCCACTTT
TRBV27	TRBJ2-7	-	-	CASSLFLGYEQYF	TGTGCCAGCAGTTTATTCCTCGGCTACGAGCAGTACTTC
TRBV5-1	TRBJ2-7	TRBD2	-	CASSLAVAGSSYEQYF	TGCGCCAGCAGCTTGGCCGTAGCGGGGTCCTCCTACGAGCAGTACTTC
TRBV3-1/TRBV3-2	TRBJ1-2	-	once	CASSQETPTSQAANYGYTF	TGTGCCAGCAGCCAAGAAACCCCTACCTCCCAGGCCGCTAACTATGGCTACACCTTC
TRBV7-9	TRBJ2-7	TRBD2	-	CASSFFLTSGFYEQYF	TGTGCCAGCAGCTTTTTCCTTACTAGCGGATTTTACGAGCAGTACTTC
TRBV7-6	TRBJ1-1	-	-	CASSLGEGTEAFF	TGTGCCAGCAGCTTAGGGGAGGGTACTGAAGCTTTCTTT
TRBV10-3	TRBJ1-1	TRBD1	-	CASRTGGLSEAFF	TGTGCCTCGCGGACAGGGGGCTTATCTGAAGCTTTCTTT
TRBV3-1/TRBV3-2	TRBJ1-1	-	-	CASSQIGGETEAFF	TGTGCCAGCAGCCAAATCGGAGGGGAGACTGAAGCTTTCTTT
TRBV27	TRBJ2-7	TRBD2	-	CASSSSGGDSYEQYF	TGTGCCAGCAGCAGTAGCGGGGGGGACTCCTACGAGCAGTACTTC
TRBV5-1	TRBJ2-3	-	-	CASSLAFLDTQYF	TGCGCCAGCAGCTTGGCCTTTCTGGATACGCAGTATTTT
TRBV9	TRBJ2-7	-	-	CASSVGAGEAYEQYF	TGTGCCAGCAGCGTAGGAGCTGGGGAGGCCTACGAGCAGTACTTC
TRBV5-1	TRBJ2-5	-	-	CASSLMSVEETQYF	TGCGCCAGCAGCTTGATGTCGGTAGAAGAGACCCAGTACTTC
TRBV5-1	TRBJ1-5	-	-	CASSAQGPQPQHF	TGCGCCAGCAGCGCACAGGGTCCGCAGCCCCAGCATTTT
TRBV10-3	TRBJ2-5	-	-	CAISGTAGETQYF	TGTGCCATCAGTGGCACAGCGGGTGAGACCCAGTACTTC
TRBV9	TRBJ1-5	-	-	CASSATGDLGQPQHF	TGTGCCAGCAGCGCAACAGGAGACCTCGGTCAGCCCCAGCATTTT
TRBV27	TRBJ2-4	TRBD1	-	CSSGATGDIQYF	TGTTCATCAGGAGCTACAGGGGACATTCAGTACTTC
TRBV10-3	TRBJ2-7	-	-	CAISGDSYEQYF	TGTGCCATCAGCGGCGACAGTTACGAGCAGTACTTC
TRBV28	TRBJ2-2	TRBD2	-	CASSLIAGGRVGELFF	TGTGCCAGCAGTTTAATAGCGGGAGGTCGGGTCGGGGAGCTGTTTTTT
TRBV30	TRBJ1-2	TRBD1	-	CAWRDGPGTGLYGYTF	TGTGCCTGGAGGGATGGACCCGGGACAGGGCTCTATGGCTACACCTTC
TRBV10-1	TRBJ2-6	TRBD1	-	CASSLDRVGSGANVLTF	TGCGCCAGCAGTCTTGACAGGGTCGGCTCTGGGGCCAACGTCCTGACTTTC
TRBV9	TRBJ2-5	TRBD2	once	CASSPQTSGGQETQYF	TGTGCCAGCAGCCCCCAGACTAGCGGGGGGCAAGAGACCCAGTACTTC
TRBV7-3	TRBJ1-3	TRBD1	-	CASSPQGAPGNTIYF	TGTGCCAGCAGCCCACAGGGGGCACCTGGAAACACCATATATTTT